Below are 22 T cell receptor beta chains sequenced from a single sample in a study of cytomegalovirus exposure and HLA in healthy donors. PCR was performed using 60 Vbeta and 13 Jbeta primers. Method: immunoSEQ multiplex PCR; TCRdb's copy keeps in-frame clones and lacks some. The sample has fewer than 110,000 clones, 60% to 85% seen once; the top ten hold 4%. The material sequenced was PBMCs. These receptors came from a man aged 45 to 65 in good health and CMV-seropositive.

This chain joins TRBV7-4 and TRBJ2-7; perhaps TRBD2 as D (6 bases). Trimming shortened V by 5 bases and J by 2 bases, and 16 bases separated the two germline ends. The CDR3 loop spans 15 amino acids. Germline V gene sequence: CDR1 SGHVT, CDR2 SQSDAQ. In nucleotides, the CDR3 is TGTGCCAGCAGCCCCTCCAGGAGGGAAGCCTACGAGCAGTACTTC. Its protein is CASSPSRREAYEQYF.

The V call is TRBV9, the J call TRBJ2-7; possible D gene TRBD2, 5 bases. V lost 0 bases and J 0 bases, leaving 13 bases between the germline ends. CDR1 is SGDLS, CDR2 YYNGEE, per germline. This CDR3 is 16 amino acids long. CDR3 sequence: CASSVGSSLSSYEQYF. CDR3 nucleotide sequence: TGTGCCAGCAGCGTAGGATCTAGCTTAAGCTCCTACGAGCAGTACTTC.

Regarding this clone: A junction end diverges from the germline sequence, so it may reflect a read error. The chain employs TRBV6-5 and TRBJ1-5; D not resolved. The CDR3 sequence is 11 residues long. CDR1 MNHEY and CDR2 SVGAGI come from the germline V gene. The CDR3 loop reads CASSYIQSQHF. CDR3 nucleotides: TGTGCCAGCAGTTACATTCAGTCCCAGCATTTT.

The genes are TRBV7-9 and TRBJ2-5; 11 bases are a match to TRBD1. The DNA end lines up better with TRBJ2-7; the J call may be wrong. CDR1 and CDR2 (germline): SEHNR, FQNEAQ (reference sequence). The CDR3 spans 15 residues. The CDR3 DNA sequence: TGTGCCAGCAGCCCGGGGACAGGGGGTCGCTACGAGCAGTACTTC. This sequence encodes CASSPGTGGRYEQYF.

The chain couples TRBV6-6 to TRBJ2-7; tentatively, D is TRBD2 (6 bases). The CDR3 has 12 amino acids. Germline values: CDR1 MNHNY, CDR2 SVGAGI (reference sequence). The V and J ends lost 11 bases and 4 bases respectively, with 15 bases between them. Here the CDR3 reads CAGGTGEYEQYF. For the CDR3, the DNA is TGTGCCGGCGGGACTGGGGAATACGAGCAGTACTTC.

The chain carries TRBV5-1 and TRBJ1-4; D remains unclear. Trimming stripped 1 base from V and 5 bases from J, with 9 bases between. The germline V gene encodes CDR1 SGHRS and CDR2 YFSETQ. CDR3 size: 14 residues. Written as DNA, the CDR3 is TGCGCCAGCAGCTTGTCGACGGAGAATGAAAAACTGTTTTTT. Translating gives CASSLSTENEKLFF.

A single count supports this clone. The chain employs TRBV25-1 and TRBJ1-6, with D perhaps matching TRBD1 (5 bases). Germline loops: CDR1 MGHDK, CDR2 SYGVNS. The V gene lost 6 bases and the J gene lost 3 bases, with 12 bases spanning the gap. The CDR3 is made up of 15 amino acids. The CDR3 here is CASSAGENYNSPLHF. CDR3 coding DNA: TGTGCCAGCAGCGCGGGGGAGAACTATAATTCACCCCTCCACTTT. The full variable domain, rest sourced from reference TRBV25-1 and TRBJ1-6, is EADIYQTPRYLVIGTGKKITLECSQTMGHDKMYWYQQDPGMELHLIHYSYGVNSTEKGDLSSESTVSRIRTEHFPLTLESARPSHTSQYLCASSAGENYNSPLHFGNGTRLTVT.

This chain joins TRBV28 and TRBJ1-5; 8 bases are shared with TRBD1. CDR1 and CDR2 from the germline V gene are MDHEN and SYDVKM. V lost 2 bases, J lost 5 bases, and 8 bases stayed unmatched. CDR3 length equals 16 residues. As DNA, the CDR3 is TGTGCCAGCAGTTTAGGGACAGGAGGTCGCTATCAGCCCCAGCATTTT. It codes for CASSLGTGGRYQPQHF.

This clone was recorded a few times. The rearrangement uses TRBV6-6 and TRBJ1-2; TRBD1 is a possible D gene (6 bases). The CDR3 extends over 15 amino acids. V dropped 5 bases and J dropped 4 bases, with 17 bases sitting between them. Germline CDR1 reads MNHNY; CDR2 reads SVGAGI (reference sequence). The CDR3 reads CASSPSQGISYGYTF. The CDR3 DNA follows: TGTGCCAGCAGTCCTTCACAGGGTATTTCCTATGGCTACACCTTC.

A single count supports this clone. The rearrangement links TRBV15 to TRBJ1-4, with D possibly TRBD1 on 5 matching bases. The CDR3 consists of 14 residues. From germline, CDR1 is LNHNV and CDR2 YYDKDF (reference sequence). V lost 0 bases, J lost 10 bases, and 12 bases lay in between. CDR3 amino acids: CATSRDREVGKLFF. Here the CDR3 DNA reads TGTGCCACCAGCAGAGACAGGGAGGTCGGAAAACTGTTTTTT.

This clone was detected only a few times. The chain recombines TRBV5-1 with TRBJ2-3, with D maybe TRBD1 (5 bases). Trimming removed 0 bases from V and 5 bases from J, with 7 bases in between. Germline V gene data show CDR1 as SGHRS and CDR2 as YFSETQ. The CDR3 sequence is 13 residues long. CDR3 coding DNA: TGCGCCAGCAGCTTGGGCAGGGAAGATACGCAGTATTTT. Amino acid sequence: CASSLGREDTQYF.

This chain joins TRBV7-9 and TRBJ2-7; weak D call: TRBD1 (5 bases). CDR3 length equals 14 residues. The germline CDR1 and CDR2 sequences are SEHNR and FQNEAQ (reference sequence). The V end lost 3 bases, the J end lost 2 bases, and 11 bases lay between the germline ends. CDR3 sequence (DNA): TGTGCCAGCAGCTTTTGGACATCCACCTACGAGCAGTACTTC. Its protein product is CASSFWTSTYEQYF.

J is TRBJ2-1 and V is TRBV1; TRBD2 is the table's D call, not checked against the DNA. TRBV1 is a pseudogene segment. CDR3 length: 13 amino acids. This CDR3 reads CTSSSAGVSGQFF. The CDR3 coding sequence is TGCACCAGCAGCTCAGCGGGAGTCAGCGGGCAGTTCTTC.

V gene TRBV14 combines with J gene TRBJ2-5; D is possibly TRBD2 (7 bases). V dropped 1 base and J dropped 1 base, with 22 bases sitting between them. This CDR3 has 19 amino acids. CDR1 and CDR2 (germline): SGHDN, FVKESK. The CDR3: CASSQARGGGVGGQETQYF. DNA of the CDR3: TGTGCCAGCAGCCAAGCCCGTGGCGGGGGCGTAGGGGGCCAAGAGACCCAGTACTTC.

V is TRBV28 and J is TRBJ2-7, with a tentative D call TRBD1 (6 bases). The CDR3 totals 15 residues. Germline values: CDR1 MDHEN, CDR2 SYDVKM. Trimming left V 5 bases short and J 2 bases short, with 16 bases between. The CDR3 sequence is CASSRQGRYPYEQYF. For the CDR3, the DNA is TGTGCCAGCAGTCGTCAGGGGCGTTACCCCTACGAGCAGTACTTC.

The DNA for the CDR3 is TGTGCCAGCAAAACAGGATCCCAAAGTAATGAGCAGTTCTTC. Its protein product is CASKTGSQSNEQFF. V is TRBV7-9 and J is TRBJ2-1; D perhaps matches TRBD1 (5 bases). There are 14 residues in the CDR3. Germline loops: CDR1 SEHNR, CDR2 FQNEAQ (reference sequence). Trimming took 7 bases from V and 7 from J, leaving 17 bases between them.

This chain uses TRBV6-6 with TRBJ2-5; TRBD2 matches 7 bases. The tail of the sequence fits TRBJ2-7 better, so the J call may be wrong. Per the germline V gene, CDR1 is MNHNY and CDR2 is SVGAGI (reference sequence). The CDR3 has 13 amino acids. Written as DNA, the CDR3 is TGTGCCAGCAGTCCCGGGGGAGGGATCGAGCAGTACTTC. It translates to CASSPGGGIEQYF.

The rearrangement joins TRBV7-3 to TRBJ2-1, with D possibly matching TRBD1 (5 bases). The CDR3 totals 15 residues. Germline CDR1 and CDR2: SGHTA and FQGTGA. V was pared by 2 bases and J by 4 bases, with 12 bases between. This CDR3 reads CASSLWAGPYNEQFF. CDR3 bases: TGTGCCAGCAGCTTATGGGCAGGGCCATACAATGAGCAGTTCTTC.

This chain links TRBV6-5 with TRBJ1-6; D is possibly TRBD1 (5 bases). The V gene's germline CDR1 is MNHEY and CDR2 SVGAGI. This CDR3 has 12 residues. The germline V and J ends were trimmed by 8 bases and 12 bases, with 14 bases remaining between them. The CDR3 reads CASGAGQGPLHF. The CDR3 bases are TGTGCCAGCGGGGCGGGGCAAGGACCCCTCCACTTT.

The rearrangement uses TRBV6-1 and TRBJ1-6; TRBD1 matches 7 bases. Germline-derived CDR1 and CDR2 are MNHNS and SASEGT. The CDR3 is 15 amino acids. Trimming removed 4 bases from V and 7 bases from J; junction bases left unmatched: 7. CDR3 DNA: TGTGCCAGCAGTGCCCGACAGGGCTCGAATTCACCCCTCCACTTT. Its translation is CASSARQGSNSPLHF.

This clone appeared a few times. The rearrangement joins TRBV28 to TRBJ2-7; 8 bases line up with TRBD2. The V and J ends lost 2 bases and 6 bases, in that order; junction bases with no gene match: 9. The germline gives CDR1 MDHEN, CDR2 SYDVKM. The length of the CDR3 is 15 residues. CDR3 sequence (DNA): TGTGCCAGCAGTTTAATAGGGGTTAGCGGGATCGAGCAGTACTTC. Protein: CASSLIGVSGIEQYF.

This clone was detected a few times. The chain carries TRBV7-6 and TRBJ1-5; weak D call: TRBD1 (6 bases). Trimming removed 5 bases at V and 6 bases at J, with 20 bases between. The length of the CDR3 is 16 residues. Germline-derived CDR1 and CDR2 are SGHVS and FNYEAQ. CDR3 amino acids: CASSPPGLGASQPQHF. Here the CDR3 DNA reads TGTGCCAGCAGCCCCCCAGGTCTGGGGGCGAGTCAGCCCCAGCATTTT.